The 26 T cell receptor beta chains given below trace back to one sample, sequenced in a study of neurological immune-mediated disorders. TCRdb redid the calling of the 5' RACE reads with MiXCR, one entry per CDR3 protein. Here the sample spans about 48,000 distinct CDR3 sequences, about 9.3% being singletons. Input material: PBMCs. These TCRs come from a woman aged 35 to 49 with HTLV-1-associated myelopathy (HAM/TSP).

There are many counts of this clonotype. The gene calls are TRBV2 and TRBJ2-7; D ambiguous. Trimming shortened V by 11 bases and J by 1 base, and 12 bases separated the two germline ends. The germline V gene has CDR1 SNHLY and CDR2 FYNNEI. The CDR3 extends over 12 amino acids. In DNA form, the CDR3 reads TGTGCCTTCAGTAAGAGATCCTACGAGCAGTACTTC. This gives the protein CAFSKRSYEQYF. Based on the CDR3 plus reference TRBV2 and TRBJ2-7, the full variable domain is EPEVTQTPSHQVTQMGQEVILRCVPISNHLYFYWYRQILGQKVEFLVSFYNNEISEKSEIFDDQFSVERPDGSNFTLKIRSTKLEDSAMYFCAFSKRSYEQYFGPGTRLTVT.

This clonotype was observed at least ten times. The CDR3 nucleotides are TGCGCCAGCAGCTATGGCCTGGGGAGGAGGGACGAGCAGTACTTC. It codes for CASSYGLGRRDEQYF. This sequence joins TRBV5-1 and TRBJ2-7, with D possibly TRBD2 on 6 matching bases. Germline loops: CDR1 SGHRS, CDR2 YFSETQ. This CDR3 spans 15 amino acids. With 3 bases removed from V and 5 bases from J, the gap between germline ends came to 18 bases. Based on the CDR3 plus reference TRBV5-1 and TRBJ2-7, the full variable domain is KAGVTQTPRYLIKTRGQQVTLSCSPISGHRSVSWYQQTPGQGLQFLFEYFSETQRNKGNFPGRFSGRQFSNSRSEMNVSTLELGDSALYLCASSYGLGRRDEQYFGPGTRLTVT.

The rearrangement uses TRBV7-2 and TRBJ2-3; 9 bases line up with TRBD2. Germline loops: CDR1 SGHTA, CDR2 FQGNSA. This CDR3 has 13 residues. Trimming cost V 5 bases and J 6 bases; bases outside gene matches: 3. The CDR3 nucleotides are TGTGCCAGCAGCGGGACTAGCCCCGATACGCAGTATTTT. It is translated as CASSGTSPDTQYF.

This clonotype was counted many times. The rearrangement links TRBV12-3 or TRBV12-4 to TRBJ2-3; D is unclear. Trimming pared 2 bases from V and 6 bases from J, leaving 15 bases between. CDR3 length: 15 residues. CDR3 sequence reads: CASSLPTFGSDTQYF. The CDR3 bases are TGTGCCAGCAGTTTACCCACCTTTGGGTCGGATACGCAGTATTTT.

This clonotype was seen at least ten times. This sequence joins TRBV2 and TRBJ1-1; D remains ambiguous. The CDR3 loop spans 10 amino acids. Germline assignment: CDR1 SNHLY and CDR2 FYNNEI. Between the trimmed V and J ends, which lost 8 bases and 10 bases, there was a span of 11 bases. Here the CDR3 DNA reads TGTGCCAGCGAGAGCACGGGAGCTTTCTTT. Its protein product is CASESTGAFF.

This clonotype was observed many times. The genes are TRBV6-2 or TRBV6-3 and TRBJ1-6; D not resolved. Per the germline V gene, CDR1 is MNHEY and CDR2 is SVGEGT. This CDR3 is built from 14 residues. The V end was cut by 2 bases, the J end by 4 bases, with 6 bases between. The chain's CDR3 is CASSYQAYNSPLHF. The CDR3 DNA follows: TGTGCCAGCAGTTACCAGGCTTATAATTCACCCCTCCACTTT.

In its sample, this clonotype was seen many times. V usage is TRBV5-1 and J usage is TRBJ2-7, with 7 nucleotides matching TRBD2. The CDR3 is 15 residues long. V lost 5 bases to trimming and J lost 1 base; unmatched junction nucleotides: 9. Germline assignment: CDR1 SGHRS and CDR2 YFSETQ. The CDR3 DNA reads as TGCGCCAGCAGTCTTACCGGGACTACATCCTACGAGCAGTACTTC. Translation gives CASSLTGTTSYEQYF.

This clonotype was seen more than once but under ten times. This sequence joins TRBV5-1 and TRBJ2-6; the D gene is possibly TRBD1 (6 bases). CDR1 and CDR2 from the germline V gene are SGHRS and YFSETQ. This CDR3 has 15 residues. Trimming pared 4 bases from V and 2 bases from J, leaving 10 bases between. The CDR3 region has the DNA TGCGCCAGCAGCCTACAGGGAGCTGGGGCCAACGTCCTGACTTTC. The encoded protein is CASSLQGAGANVLTF.

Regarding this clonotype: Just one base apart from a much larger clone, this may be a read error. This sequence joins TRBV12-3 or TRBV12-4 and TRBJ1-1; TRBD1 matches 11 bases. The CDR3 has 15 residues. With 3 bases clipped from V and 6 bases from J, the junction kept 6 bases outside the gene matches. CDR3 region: CASSFWDRGFAEAFF. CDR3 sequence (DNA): TGTGCCAGCAGTTTCTGGGACAGGGGGTTCGCTGAAGCTTTCTTT.

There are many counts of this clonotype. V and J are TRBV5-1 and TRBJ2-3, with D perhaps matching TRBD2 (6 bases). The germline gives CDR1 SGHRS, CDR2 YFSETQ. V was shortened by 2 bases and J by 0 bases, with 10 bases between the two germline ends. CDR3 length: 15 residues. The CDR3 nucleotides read TGCGCCAGCAGCTTCGGAGGGAGAAGCACAGATACGCAGTATTTT. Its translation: CASSFGGRSTDTQYF. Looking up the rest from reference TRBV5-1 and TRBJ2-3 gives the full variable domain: KAGVTQTPRYLIKTRGQQVTLSCSPISGHRSVSWYQQTPGQGLQFLFEYFSETQRNKGNFPGRFSGRQFSNSRSEMNVSTLELGDSALYLCASSFGGRSTDTQYFGPGTRLTVL.

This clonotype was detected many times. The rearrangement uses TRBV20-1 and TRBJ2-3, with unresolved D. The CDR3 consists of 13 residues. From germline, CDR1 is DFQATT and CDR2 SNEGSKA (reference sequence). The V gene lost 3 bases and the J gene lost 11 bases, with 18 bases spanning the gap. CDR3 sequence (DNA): TGCAGTGCTAGTGACACGGACCTAGGGAAGCAGTATTTT. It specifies CSASDTDLGKQYF.

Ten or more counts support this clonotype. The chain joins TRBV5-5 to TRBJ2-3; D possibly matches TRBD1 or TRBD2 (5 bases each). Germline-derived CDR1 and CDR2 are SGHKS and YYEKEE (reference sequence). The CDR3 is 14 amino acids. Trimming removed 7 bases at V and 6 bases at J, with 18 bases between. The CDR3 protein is CASLRGALGDTQYF. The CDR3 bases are TGTGCCAGCCTACGAGGGGCTCTAGGGGATACGCAGTATTTT. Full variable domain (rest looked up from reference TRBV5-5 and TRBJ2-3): DAGVTQSPTHLIKTRGQQVTLRCSPISGHKSVSWYQQVLGQGPQFIFQYYEKEERGRGNFPDRFSARQFPNYSSELNVNALLLGDSALYLCASLRGALGDTQYFGPGTRLTVL.

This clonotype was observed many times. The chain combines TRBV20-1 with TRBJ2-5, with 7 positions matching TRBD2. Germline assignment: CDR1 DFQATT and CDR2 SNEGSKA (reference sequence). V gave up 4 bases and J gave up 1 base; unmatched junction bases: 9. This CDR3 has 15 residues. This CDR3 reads CSATDGSGVQETQYF. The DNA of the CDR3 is TGCAGTGCTACGGACGGGAGCGGGGTCCAAGAGACCCAGTACTTC.

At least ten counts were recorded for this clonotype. The CDR3: CASSEARMRGRYEQYF. DNA for the CDR3: TGTGCCAGCAGTGAAGCTAGAATGAGGGGGCGGTACGAGCAGTACTTC. The chain recombines TRBV2 with TRBJ2-7; TRBD1 matches at 7 bases. Germline assignment: CDR1 SNHLY and CDR2 FYNNEI. With 0 bases clipped from V and 4 bases from J, the junction kept 9 bases outside the gene matches. The CDR3 runs 16 residues.

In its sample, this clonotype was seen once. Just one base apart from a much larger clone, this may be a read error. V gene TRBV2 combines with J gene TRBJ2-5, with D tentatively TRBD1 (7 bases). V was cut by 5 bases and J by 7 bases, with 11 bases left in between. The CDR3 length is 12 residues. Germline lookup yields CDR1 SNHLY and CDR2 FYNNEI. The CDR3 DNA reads TGTGCCAGCAGTATGCAGGGGGGGACCCAGTACTTC. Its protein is CASSMQGGTQYF.

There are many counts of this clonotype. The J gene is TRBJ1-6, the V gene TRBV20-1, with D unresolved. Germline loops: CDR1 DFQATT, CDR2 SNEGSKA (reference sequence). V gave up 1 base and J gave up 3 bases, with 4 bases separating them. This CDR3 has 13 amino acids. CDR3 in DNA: TGCAGTGCTAGAGCTTTCTATAATTCACCCCTCCACTTT. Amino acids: CSARAFYNSPLHF.

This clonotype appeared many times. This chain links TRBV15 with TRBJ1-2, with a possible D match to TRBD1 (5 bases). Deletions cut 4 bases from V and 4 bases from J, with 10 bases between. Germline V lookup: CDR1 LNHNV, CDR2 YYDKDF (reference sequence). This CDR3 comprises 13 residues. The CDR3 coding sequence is TGTGCCACCAGCACGGGGGAAGGCTATGGCTACACCTTC. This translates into CATSTGEGYGYTF.

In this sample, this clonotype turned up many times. Written as DNA, the CDR3 is TGTGCCAGCAGCTTCGGAAACCCCTATGGCTACACCTTC. Translating it yields CASSFGNPYGYTF. This chain uses TRBV5-5 with TRBJ1-2; D unclear. CDR3 size: 13 residues. Germline loops: CDR1 SGHKS, CDR2 YYEKEE (reference sequence). V was clipped by 2 bases and J by 4 bases, with 9 bases between them.

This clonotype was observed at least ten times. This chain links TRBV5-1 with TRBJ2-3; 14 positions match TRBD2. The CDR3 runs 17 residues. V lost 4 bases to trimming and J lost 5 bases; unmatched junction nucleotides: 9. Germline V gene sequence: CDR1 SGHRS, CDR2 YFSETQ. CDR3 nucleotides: TGCGCCAGCAGCCTCACCGGGACTAGCGGGGGTGGAGATACGCAGTATTTT. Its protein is CASSLTGTSGGGDTQYF.

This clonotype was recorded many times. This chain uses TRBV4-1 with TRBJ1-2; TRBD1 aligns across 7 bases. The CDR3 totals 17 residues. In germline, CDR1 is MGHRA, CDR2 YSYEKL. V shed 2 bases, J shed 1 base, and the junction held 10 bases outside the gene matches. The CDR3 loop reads CASSQPPGTVINYGYTF. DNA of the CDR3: TGCGCCAGCAGCCAACCTCCCGGGACAGTAATTAACTATGGCTACACCTTC.

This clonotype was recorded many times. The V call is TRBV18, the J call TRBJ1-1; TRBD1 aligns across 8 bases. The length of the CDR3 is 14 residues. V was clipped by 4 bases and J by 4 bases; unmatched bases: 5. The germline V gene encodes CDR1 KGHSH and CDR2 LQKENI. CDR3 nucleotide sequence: TGTGCCAGCTCACGGACAGGGTACGGCACTGAAGCTTTCTTT. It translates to CASSRTGYGTEAFF.

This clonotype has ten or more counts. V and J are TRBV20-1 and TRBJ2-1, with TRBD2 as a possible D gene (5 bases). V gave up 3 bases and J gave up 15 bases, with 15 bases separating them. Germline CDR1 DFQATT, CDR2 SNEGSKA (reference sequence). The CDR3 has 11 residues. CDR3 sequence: CSASLDPAGFF. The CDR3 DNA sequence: TGCAGTGCTAGCCTTGACCCCGCGGGGTTCTTC.

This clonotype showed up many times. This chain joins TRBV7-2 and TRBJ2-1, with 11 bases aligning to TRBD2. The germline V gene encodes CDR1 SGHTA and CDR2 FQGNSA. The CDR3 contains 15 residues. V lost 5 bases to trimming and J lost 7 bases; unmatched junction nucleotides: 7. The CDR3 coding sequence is TGTGCCAGCAGCCGACTAGCGGGGAATACTAATGAGCAGTTCTTC. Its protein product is CASSRLAGNTNEQFF.

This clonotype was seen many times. Here the CDR3 reads CASSYDQVLNNGGYTF. The CDR3, as DNA: TGTGCCAGCAGTTACGACCAGGTGCTGAATAATGGTGGCTACACCTTC. The chain recombines TRBV6-6 with TRBJ1-2; D gene unclear. The germline V gene has CDR1 MNHNY and CDR2 SVGAGI (reference sequence). With 2 bases removed from V and 7 bases from J, the gap between germline ends came to 20 bases. The CDR3 is 16 amino acids.

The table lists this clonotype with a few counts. CDR3 sequence reads: CAWSTGGDEQFF. Here the CDR3 DNA reads TGTGCCTGGAGTACGGGGGGAGATGAGCAGTTCTTC. This chain uses TRBV30 with TRBJ2-1; 7 bases match TRBD2. The junction had 3 bases not matched to a gene; V was cut back by 2 bases and J by 8 bases. The germline V gene has CDR1 GTSNPN and CDR2 SVGIG (reference sequence). This CDR3 is 12 amino acids long.

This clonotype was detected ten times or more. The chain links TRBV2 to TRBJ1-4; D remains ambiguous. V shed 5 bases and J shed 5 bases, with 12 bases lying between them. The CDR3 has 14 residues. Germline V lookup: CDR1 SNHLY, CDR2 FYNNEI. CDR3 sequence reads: CASSWIRTNEKLFF. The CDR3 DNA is TGTGCCAGCAGTTGGATTCGGACGAATGAAAAACTGTTTTTT.